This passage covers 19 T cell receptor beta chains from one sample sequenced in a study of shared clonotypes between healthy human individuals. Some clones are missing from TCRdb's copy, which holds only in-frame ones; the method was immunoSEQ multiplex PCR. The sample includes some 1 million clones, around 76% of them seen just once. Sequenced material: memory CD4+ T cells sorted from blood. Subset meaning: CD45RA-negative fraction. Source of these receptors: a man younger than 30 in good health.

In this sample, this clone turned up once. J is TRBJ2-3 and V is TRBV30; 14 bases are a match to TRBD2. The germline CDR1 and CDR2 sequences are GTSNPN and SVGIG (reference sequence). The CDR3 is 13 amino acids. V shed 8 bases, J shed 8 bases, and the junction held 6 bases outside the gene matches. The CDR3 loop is CAQTSGGASTQYF. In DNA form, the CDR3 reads TGTGCCCAGACTAGCGGGGGGGCGAGTACGCAGTATTTT. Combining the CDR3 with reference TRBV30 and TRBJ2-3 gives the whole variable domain SQTIHQWPATLVQPVGSPLSLECTVEGTSNPNLYWYRQAAGRGLQLLFYSVGIGQISSEVPQNLSASRPQDRQFILSSKKLLLSDSGFYLCAQTSGGASTQYFGPGTRLTVL.

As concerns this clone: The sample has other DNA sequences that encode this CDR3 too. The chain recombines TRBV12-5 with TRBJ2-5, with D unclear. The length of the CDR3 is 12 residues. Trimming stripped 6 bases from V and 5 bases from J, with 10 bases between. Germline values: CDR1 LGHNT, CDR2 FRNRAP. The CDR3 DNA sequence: TGTGCTAGTGGCTTCGCCGGGGAGACCCAGTACTTC. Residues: CASGFAGETQYF.

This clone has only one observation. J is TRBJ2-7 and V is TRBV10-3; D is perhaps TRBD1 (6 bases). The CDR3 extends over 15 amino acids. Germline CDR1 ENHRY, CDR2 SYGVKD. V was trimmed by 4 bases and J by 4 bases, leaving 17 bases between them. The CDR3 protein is CAISVTQGTGYEQYF. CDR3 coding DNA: TGTGCCATCAGTGTAACACAGGGTACAGGGTACGAGCAGTACTTC.

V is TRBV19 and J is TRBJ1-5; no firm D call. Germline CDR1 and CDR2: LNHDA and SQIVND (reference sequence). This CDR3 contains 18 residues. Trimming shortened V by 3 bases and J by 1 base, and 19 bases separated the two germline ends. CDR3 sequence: CASSILAGSGGSNQPQHF. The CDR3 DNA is TGTGCCAGTAGTATTCTAGCTGGGTCCGGCGGAAGCAATCAGCCCCAGCATTTT.

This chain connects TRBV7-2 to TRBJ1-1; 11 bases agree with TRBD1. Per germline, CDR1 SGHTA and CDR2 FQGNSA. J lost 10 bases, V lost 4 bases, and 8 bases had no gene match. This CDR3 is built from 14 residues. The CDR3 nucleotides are TGTGCCAGCAGCTCGGACAGGGGGCTTCGATCAGCTTTCTTT. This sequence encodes CASSSDRGLRSAFF.

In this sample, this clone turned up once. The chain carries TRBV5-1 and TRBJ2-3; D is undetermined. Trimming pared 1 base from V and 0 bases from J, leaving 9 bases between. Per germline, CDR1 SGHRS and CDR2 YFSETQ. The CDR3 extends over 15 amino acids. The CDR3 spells CASSLTGSSTDTQYF. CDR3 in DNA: TGCGCCAGCAGCTTGACTGGGTCAAGCACAGATACGCAGTATTTT. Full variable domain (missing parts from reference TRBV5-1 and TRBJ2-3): KAGVTQTPRYLIKTRGQQVTLSCSPISGHRSVSWYQQTPGQGLQFLFEYFSETQRNKGNFPGRFSGRQFSNSRSEMNVSTLELGDSALYLCASSLTGSSTDTQYFGPGTRLTVL.

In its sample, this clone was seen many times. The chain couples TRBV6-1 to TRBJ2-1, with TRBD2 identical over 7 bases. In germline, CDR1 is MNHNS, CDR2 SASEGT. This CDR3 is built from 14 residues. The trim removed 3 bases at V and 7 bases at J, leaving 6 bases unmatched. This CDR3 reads CASSDPSGGNEQFF. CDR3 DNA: TGTGCCAGCAGTGATCCGTCGGGGGGAAATGAGCAGTTCTTC.

CDR3 in amino acids: CASSLGTTAGQETQYF. In DNA form, the CDR3 reads TGTGCCAGCAGCTTAGGAACGACAGCGGGCCAAGAGACCCAGTACTTC. The gene calls are TRBV7-9 and TRBJ2-5; TRBD2 is a possible D gene (6 bases). Trimming left V 1 base short and J 1 base short, with 13 bases between. The CDR3 has 16 residues. Germline V lookup: CDR1 SEHNR, CDR2 FQNEAQ (reference sequence). Using reference TRBV7-9 and TRBJ2-5 for the parts outside the CDR3, the full variable domain is DTGVSQNPRHKITKRGQNVTFRCDPISEHNRLYWYRQTLGQGPEFLTYFQNEAQLEKSRLLSDRFSAERPKGSFSTLEIQRTEQGDSAMYLCASSLGTTAGQETQYFGPGTRLLVL.

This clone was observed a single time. The CDR3 sequence is CASSVDPHKNTEAFF. The CDR3 coding sequence is TGTGCCAGCAGCGTAGACCCCCATAAAAACACTGAAGCTTTCTTT. The chain has TRBV9 and TRBJ1-1; no clear D gene. This CDR3 spans 15 amino acids. Trimming removed 0 bases at V and 2 bases at J, with 11 bases between. Germline V gives CDR1 SGDLS, CDR2 YYNGEE.

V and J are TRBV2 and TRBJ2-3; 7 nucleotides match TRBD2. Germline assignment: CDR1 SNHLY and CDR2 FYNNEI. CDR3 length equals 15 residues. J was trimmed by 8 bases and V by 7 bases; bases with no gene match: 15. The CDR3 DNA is TGTGCCAGCAAGGTCTCGGCAGGAGGCGGGGGTACGCAGTATTTT. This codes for CASKVSAGGGGTQYF.

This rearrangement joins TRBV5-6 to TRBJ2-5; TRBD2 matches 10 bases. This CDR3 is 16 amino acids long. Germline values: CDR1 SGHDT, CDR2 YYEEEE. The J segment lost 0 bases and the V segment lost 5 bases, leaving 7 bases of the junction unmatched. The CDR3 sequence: CASSLAGVTYQETQYF. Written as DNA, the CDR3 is TGTGCCAGCAGTCTAGCGGGGGTTACGTACCAAGAGACCCAGTACTTC.

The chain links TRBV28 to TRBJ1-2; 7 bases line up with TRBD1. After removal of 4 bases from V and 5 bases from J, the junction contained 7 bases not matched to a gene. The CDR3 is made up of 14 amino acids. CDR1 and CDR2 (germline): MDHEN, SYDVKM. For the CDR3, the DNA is TGTGCCAGCAGTTCCGGGACAGATTCTTATGGCTACACCTTC. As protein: CASSSGTDSYGYTF.

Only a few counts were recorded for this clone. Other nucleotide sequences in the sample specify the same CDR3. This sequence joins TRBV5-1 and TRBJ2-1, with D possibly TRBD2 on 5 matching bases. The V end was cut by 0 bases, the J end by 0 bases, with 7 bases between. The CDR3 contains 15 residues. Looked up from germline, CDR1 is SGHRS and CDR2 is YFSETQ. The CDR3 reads CASSLGGSSYNEQFF. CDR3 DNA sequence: TGCGCCAGCAGCTTGGGCGGGTCCTCCTACAATGAGCAGTTCTTC.

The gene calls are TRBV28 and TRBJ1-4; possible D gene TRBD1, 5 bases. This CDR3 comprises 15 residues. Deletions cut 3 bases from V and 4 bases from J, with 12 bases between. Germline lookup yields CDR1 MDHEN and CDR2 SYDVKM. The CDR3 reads CASSFGGRFNEKLFF. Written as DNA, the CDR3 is TGTGCCAGCAGTTTTGGGGGACGGTTTAATGAAAAACTGTTTTTT.

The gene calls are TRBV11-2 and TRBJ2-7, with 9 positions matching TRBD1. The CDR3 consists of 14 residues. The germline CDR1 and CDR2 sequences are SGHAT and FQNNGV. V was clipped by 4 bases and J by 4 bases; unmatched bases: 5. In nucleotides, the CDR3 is TGTGCCAGCAGCTCCCGGGACAGGGCTTACGAGCAGTACTTC. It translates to CASSSRDRAYEQYF.

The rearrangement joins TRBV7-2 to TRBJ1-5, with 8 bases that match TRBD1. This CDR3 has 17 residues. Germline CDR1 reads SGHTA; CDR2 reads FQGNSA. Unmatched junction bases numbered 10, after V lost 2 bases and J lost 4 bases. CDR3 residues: CASSLLALTGGNQPQHF. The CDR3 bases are TGTGCCAGCAGCTTATTAGCCCTCACAGGGGGGAATCAGCCCCAGCATTTT.

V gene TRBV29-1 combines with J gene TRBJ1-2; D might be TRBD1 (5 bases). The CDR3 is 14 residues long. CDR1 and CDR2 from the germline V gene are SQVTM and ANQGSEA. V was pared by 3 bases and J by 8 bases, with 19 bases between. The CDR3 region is CSVDGASGSWGYTF. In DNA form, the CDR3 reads TGCAGCGTTGATGGGGCTTCCGGTTCGTGGGGCTACACCTTC.

The CDR3, as DNA: TGCGCCAGCAGCGCCCTAGCGGCAGAGGAAGAGACCCAGTACTTC. Amino acid sequence: CASSALAAEEETQYF. The gene calls are TRBV5-1 and TRBJ2-5, with TRBD2 matching 7 bases. The ends lost 4 bases at V and 3 bases at J; junction bases unmatched: 9. Germline assignment: CDR1 SGHRS and CDR2 YFSETQ. The CDR3 is 15 residues long.

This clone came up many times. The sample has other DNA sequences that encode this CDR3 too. The CDR3 reads CASTGAYEQYF. In nucleotides, the CDR3 is TGTGCCAGTACAGGGGCCTACGAGCAGTACTTC. This chain joins TRBV6-1 and TRBJ2-7; TRBD1 agrees at 7 bases. The CDR3 is 11 amino acids. CDR1 MNHNS and CDR2 SASEGT come from the germline V gene. V was pared by 9 bases and J by 2 bases, with 1 base of the junction left unmatched.